The T cell receptor (beta chain) under discussion was sequenced for a study of spatial heterogeneity in lung cancer. Study background: Detection consistently captured more beta-chain sequences than alpha-chain sequences.

MiXCR, applied by TCRdb to the 5' RACE reads, yields one record per CDR3 protein. This sample yields approximately 12,000 distinct CDR3 sequences, of which 10% are seen a single time; 34% belongs to the top ten. The time point: blood at routine non-recurrence follow-up after resection. Material for sequencing was whole RNA from tumor, nontumor lung or frozen PBMC, left unsorted. General observations from the study: Blood carried ubiquitous expanded tumor TCRs more at resection than follow-up.

The germline V gene encodes CDR1 SGHDN and CDR2 FVKESK. This CDR3 spans 13 amino acids. Deletions cut 2 bases from V and 4 bases from J, with 5 bases between. This clonotype has a count of ten or more. What it recognizes is unknown. The V and J genes are TRBV14 and TRBJ2-2; D remains unclear. Sample: PBMCs, taken at follow-up. This TCR was recovered from a female donor with early-stage non-small cell lung cancer. The CDR3 region has the DNA TGTGCCAGCAGCCAAACTGGCACCGGGGAGCTGTTTTTT. As protein: CASSQTGTGELFF.